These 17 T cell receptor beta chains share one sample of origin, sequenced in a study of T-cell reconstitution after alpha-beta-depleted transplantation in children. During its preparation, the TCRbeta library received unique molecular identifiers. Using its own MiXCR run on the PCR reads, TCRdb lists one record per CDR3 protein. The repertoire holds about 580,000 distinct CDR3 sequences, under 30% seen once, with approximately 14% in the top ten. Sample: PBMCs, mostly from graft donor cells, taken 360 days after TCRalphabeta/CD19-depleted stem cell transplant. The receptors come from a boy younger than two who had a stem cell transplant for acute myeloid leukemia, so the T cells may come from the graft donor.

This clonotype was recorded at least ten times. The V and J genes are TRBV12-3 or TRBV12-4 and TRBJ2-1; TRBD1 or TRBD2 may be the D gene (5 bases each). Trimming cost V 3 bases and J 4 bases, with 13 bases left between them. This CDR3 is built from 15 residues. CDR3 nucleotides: TGTGCCAGCAGTTTGAGGGCAGGGTTTTACAATGAGCAGTTCTTC. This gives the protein CASSLRAGFYNEQFF.

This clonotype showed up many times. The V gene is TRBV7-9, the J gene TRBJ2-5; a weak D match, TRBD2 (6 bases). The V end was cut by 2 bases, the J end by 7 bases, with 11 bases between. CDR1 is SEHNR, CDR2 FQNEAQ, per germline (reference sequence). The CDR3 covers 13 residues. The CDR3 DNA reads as TGTGCCAGCAGCTTAACGGGAGTCGGGACCCAGTACTTC. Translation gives CASSLTGVGTQYF.

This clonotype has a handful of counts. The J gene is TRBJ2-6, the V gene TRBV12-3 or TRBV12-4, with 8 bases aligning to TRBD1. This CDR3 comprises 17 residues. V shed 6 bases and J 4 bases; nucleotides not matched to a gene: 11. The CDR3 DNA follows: TGTGCCAGCAGCCGAAACAGGGGGTCGTGGGGGGCCAACGTCCTGACTTTC. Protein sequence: CASSRNRGSWGANVLTF.

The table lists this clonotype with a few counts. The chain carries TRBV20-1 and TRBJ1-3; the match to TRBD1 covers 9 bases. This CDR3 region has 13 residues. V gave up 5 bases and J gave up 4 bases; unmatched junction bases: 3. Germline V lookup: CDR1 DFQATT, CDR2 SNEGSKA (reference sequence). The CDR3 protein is CSARDRDGNTIYF. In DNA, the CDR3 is TGCAGTGCTCGGGACAGGGACGGAAACACCATATATTTT.

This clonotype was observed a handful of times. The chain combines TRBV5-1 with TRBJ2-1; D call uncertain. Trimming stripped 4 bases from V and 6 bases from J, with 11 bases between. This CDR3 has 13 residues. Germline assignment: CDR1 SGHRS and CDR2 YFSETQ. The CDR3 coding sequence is TGCGCCAGCAGCACGCAAATGGGCAATGAGCAGTTCTTC. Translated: CASSTQMGNEQFF.

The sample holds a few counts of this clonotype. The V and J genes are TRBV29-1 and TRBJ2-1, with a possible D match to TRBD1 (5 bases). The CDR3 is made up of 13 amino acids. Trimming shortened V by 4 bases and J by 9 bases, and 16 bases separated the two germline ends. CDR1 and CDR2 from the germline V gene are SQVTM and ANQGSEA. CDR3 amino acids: CSVVQVLRGEQFF. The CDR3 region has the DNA TGCAGCGTTGTACAGGTCCTCAGAGGTGAGCAGTTCTTC.

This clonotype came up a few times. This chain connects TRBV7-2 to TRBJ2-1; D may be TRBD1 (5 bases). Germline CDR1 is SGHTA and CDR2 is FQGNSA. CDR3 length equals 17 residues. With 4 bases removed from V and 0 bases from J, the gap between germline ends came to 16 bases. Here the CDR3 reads CASSSDTGFASYNEQFF. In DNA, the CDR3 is TGTGCCAGCAGCTCTGACACAGGTTTCGCCTCCTACAATGAGCAGTTCTTC.

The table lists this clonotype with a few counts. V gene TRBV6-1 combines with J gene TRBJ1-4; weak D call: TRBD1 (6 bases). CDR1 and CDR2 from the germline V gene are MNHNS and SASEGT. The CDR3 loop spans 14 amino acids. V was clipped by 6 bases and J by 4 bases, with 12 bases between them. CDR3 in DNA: TGTGCCAGCAGGAGGACAGCCGATAATGAAAAACTGTTTTTT. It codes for CASRRTADNEKLFF.

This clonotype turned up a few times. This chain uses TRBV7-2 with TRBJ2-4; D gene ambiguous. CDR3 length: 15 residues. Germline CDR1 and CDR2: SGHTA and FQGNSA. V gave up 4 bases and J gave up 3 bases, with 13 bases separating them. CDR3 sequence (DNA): TGTGCCAGCAGCTCAGACGGGCAGCGCAAAAACATTCAGTACTTC. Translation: CASSSDGQRKNIQYF.

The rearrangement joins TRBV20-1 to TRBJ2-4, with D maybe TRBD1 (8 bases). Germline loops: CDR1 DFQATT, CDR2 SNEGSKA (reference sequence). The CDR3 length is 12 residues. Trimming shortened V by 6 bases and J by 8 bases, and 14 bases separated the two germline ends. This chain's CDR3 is CSAETGGDIQYF. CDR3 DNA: TGCAGTGCGGAAACAGGGGGGGACATTCAGTACTTC.

Here the CDR3 reads CASSPSGETPNEQFF. CDR3 in DNA: TGTGCCAGCAGTCCTAGCGGGGAAACCCCCAATGAGCAGTTCTTC. The chain links TRBV6-1 to TRBJ2-1; 9 bases align to TRBD2. This CDR3 contains 15 residues. Germline CDR1 and CDR2: MNHNS and SASEGT. V shed 5 bases and J 6 bases; nucleotides not matched to a gene: 8.

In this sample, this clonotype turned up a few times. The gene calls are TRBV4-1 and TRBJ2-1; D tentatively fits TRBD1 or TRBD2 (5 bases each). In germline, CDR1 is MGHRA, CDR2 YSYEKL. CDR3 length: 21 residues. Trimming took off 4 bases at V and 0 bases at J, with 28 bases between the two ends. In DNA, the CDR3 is TGCGCCAGCAGCCGAGAAATTAGTTCCTGGGGGTCCTCAAGCTCCTACAATGAGCAGTTCTTC. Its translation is CASSREISSWGSSSSYNEQFF.

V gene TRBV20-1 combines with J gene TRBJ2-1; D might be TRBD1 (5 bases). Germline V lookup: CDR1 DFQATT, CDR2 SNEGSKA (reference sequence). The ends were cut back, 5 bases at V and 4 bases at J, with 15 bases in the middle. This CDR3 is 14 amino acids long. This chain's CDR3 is CSAYDRYNYNEQFF. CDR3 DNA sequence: TGCAGTGCTTACGACAGATACAATTACAATGAGCAGTTCTTC.

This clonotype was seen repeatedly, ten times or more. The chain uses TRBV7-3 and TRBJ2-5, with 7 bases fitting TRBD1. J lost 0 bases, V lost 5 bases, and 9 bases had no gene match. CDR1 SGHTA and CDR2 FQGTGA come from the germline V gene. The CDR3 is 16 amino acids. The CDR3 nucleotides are TGTGCCAGCAGCCCGCGAGGGGGCCTGTACCAAGAGACCCAGTACTTC. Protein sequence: CASSPRGGLYQETQYF.

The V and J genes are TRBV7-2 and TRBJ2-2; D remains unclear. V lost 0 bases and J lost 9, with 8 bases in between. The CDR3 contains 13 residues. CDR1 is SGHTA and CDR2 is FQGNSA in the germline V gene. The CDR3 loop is CASSLAQKRELFF. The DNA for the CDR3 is TGTGCCAGCAGCTTAGCACAGAAGCGGGAGCTGTTTTTT.

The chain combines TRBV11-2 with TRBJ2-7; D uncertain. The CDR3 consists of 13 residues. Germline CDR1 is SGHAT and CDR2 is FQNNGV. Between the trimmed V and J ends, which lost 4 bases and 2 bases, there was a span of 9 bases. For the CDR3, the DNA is TGTGCCAGCAGCTCGACACGCGCCTACGAGCAGTACGTC. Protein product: CASSSTRAYEQYV.

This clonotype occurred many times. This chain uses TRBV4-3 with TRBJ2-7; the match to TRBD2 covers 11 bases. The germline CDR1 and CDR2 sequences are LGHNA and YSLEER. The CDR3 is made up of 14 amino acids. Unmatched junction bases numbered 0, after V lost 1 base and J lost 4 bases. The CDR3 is CASSQGLAGYEQYF. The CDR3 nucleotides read TGCGCCAGCAGCCAAGGACTAGCGGGGTACGAGCAGTACTTC.